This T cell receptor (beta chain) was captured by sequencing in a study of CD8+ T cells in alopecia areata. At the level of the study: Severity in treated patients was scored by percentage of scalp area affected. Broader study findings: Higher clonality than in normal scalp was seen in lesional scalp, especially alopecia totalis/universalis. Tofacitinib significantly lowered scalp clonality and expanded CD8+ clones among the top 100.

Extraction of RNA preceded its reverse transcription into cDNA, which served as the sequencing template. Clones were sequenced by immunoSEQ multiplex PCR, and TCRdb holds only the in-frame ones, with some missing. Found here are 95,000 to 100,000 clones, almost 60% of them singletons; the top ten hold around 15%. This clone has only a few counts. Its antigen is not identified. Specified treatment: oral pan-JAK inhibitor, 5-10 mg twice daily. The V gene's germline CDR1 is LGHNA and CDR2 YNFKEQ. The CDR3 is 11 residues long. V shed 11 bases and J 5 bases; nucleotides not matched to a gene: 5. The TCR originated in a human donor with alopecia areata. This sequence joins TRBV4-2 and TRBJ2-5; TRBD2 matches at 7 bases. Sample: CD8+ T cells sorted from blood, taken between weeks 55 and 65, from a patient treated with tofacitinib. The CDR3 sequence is CASWGGETQYF. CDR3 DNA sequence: TGTGCCTCCTGGGGGGGGGAGACCCAGTACTTC.